This T cell receptor (beta chain) originates from a study of early T cells in non-severe SARS-CoV-2 infection. On this clonotype itself: Antigen unknown.

Study outcomes and limitations: There was a bias toward anti-spike CD8 responses in VDJdb matching, which missed private and CD4 specificities.

A single record per CDR3 protein comes from TCRdb applying MiXCR to the 5' RACE reads. Of approximately 64,000 distinct CDR3 sequences listed, roughly a sixth were seen once; the top ten hold about 8.8%. The sequencing used whole blood, collected at baseline. This TCR derives from an adult who was a healthcare worker with PCR-confirmed SARS-CoV-2 infection or an uninfected control (not recorded which).

CDR3 protein: CASSLEQYQETQYF. Written as DNA, the CDR3 is TGTGCCAGCAGTTTGGAACAGTACCAAGAGACCCAGTACTTC. The genes are TRBV28 and TRBJ2-5; D gene uncertain. Per germline, CDR1 MDHEN and CDR2 SYDVKM. The V gene lost 3 bases and the J gene lost 0 bases, with 8 bases spanning the gap. This CDR3 is built from 14 residues.